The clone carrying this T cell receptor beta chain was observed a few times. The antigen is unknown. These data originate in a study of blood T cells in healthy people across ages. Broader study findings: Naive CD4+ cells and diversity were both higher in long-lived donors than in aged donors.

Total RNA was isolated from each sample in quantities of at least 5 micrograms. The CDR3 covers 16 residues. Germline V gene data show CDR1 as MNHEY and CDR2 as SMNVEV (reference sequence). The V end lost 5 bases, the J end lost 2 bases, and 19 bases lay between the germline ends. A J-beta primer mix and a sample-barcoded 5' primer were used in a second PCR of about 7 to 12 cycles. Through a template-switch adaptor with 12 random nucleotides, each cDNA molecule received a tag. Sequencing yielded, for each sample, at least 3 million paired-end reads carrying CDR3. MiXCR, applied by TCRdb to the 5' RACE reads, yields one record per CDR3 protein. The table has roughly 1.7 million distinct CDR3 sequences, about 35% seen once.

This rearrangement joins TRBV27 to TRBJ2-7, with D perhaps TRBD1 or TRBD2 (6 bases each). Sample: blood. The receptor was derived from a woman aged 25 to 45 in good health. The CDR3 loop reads CASSTGASLATYEQYF. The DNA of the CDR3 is TGTGCCAGCAGTACGGGGGCCTCCCTAGCCACCTACGAGCAGTACTTC.